This T cell receptor beta chain was observed in a study of circulating CD8 cells and anti-PD-1 response in melanoma (dated by TCRdb to 2018 to 2021). Study-wide context: Patients received nivolumab intravenously at 3 mg/kg every 2 weeks. Of the roughly 13 patients in the melanoma cohort, seven received anti-PD-1 as first-line therapy and six had prior targeted therapy or immunotherapy. Patients with complete or partial responses were counted as responders, while patients with stable or progressive disease (RECIST v1.1) were counted as non-responders. The TCR repertoire analysis covered approximately 11 melanoma patients: 7 non-responders and 4 responders. On on-treatment samples, PD-1 was detected using a biotinylated anti-human IgG4 antibody.

The research as a whole found: Between subsets, repertoires were largely private, with fewer than 8% of TRB clonotypes shared at M1, and the highest sharing was seen between DPOS and TIGIT. The published TCR repertoire comparisons used only baseline and M1 samples from a small cohort with few responders. The cohort included both treatment-naive and previously treated patients, and the authors noted that this mix could influence results. Because tumor material was not accessible, tumor reactivity was instead assessed by peptide assays on expanded sorted subsets. The highest diversity was observed in the DNEG repertoire, similar and higher clonality was shown by the PD-1 and DPOS repertoires, and the lowest diversity was found in the TIGIT repertoires. Because material was limited, most experiments were generally run without replicates.

TCRdb shows the sequencer as NextSeq 500. The QIAseq Immune Repertoire RNA Library Kit, Human TCR Panel, was used to prepare TCR libraries from about 14 ng of total RNA. TCR libraries were sequenced on an Illumina NextSeq with a Mid Output V2 kit, using asymmetric 261x41 paired-end reads. Every TCR library was diluted to roughly 3.6 nM, then pooled, denatured and loaded at roughly 0.94 pM. The original pipeline was this. The QIAGEN GeneGlobe Data Analysis Center was used to process TCR FASTQ files, and downstream analysis was done in R 3.5.2. Clonality was calculated as one minus Shannon entropy normalized by the log of the number of unique productive sequences. Within each subset, Fisher exact tests at 5% FDR identified TRA or TRB clonotypes differing in abundance between baseline and M1. Differentially abundant clonotypes were categorized as emerging, expanding, contracting or non-expanding/contracting. Morisita's overlap index was used to measure how much repertoires overlapped between patients. TCRdb passed the public sequencing reads through fastp at Q25 and MiXCR, retaining productive beta sequences. Every CDR3 protein is listed once, alongside the most common genes and DNA of its rows. These V and J calls derive from TCRdb rather than the authors' analysis. The sample table shows approximately 700 distinct CDR3 sequences, and more than 4.5% are seen once. Around 28% of the sample is taken by the ten largest.

Four subsets defined by PD-1 and/or TIGIT were sorted from live CD3+CD8+TCRalphabeta+ cells on a BD FACSAria II cell sorter. Circulating CD8 T cells were sorted into four subsets by PD-1 and TIGIT expression to characterize their relevance to anti-PD-1 therapy response. Both TCR alpha and TCR beta chains were sequenced from each sorted CD8 T-cell subset. Peripheral blood was collected before the first anti-PD-1 injection, after two injections and after four injections. PBMCs were isolated immediately by Ficoll gradient centrifugation. Until use, PBMCs were stored frozen in liquid nitrogen in RPMI containing roughly 20% FCS and roughly 9.2% DMSO. After thawing, PBMCs were stained with a viability dye and with antibodies against CD3, CD8alpha, TCRalphabeta, PD-1 and TIGIT. Total RNA was extracted with the RNeasy Kit, and every sample reached a RIN above 7. Judged by its sample share, this clonotype qualifies as large (0.1 to 1%). The antigen it binds to is not known. Per-base qualities were not stored, and no clone one base away is much larger.

V sheds 0 bases and J sheds 3 bases, leaving 9 bases between their ends. Via the germline V gene, CDR1 is SGDLS and CDR2 YYNGEE. From the cysteine up to the phenylalanine, the CDR3 has a length of 15 residues. Of the read, only the CDR3 DNA is kept; its 45 bases are in frame from base 1. The sequence links TRBV9 to TRBJ2-2; the D gene lacks a confident call. The sequences come from CD8+ T cells from PBMCs, collected at baseline or after one month of anti-PD-1 therapy (not recorded which). The TCR was taken from a human donor with melanoma. The DNA reads as follows: TGTGCCAGCAGCGTAGCGACGACTCACACCGGGGAGCTGTTTTTT. This codes for CASSVATTHTGELFF.